One sample yielded the 2 T cell receptor beta chains listed below, sequenced in a study of blood T cell repertoires in COVID-19. Here immunoSEQ multiplex PCR was the method, and the copy in TCRdb shows in-frame clones only, minus some. The table lists nearly 80,000 clones, approximately 92% of them singletons. Source material: peripheral blood. All receptors derive from an elderly woman with acute or convalescent COVID-19.

The V and J genes are TRBV19 and TRBJ2-6; possible D gene TRBD1, 6 bases. Trimming removed 6 bases at V and 0 bases at J, with 15 bases between. Germline CDR1 is LNHDA and CDR2 is SQIVND (reference sequence). The CDR3 is 17 amino acids. The CDR3 spells CASRTSGHPSGANVLTF. In DNA form, the CDR3 reads TGTGCCAGTAGGACCTCGGGACACCCCTCTGGGGCCAACGTCCTGACTTTC.

The chain uses TRBV25-1 and TRBJ1-2; D not resolved. Per germline, CDR1 MGHDK and CDR2 SYGVNS. The CDR3 is made up of 11 amino acids. Trimming stripped 4 bases from V and 4 bases from J, with 4 bases between. The CDR3 DNA sequence: TGTGCCAGCAGTGGAGCCTATGGCTACACCTTC. Residues: CASSGAYGYTF.